This TCR beta chain originates from a study of tumor-infiltrating lymphocytes in primary liver carcinoma. The CDR3 has 12 residues. Germline V gene data show CDR1 as SGHAT and CDR2 as FQDESV (reference sequence). Extraction of RNA together with DNA used about 18-30 mg of unsorted bulk tissue. Chronic HBV infection affected patients, none of whom had received treatment. From around 0.5 ug total RNA, TCR beta cDNA was generated with a primer in the constant region. Investigators got TCR beta libraries out of three nested multiplex PCR rounds, done with slightly modified ARM-PCR. Researchers ran the first two PCR rounds for roughly 11 cycles each with TRBV1-TRBV30 forward primers and a C-beta reverse primer. TCRdb re-called the multiplex PCR reads through MiXCR, storing one row per CDR3 protein. The sample records about 130,000 distinct CDR3 sequences, 55% to 75% being singletons. As concerns this clonotype: At one end the junction does not follow the germline gene, possibly because of a read error.

The receptor's source is a woman aged 55-69 years with primary liver carcinoma and hepatitis B virus infection. The material sequenced was liver tumor tissue from sampling region 3. Subset given: tumor region T3, left-lateral pole. This chain joins TRBV11-1 and TRBJ2-1; weak D call: TRBD2 (5 bases). CDR3 nucleotides: TGTGTCAGCAGCCCCCCCGGAGGCGTTCAGTTCTTC. It yields the protein CVSSPPGGVQFF. Filled out from reference TRBV11-1 and TRBJ2-1, the complete variable domain reads EAEVAQSPRYKITEKSQAVAFWCDPISGHATLYWYRQILGQGPELLVQFQDESVVDDSQLPKDRFSAERLKGVDSTLKIQPAELGDSAMYLCVSSPPGGVQFFGPGTRLTVL.